This T cell receptor beta chain was sequenced in a study of shared clonotypes between healthy human individuals. Overall study results and limits: Approximately 4.9% of naive CD4 clonotypes were shared across four donors.

Researchers ran the assay at a deep level. This table comes from immunoSEQ multiplex PCR, and its TCRdb copy is limited to in-frame clones, with some not included. In the table there are 2 million to 2.5 million clones, approximately 94% of which are singletons. On this clone: What it recognizes is unknown.

Trimming removed 1 base at V and 2 bases at J, with 6 bases between. The CDR3 runs 14 residues. From germline, CDR1 is SGHDN and CDR2 FVKESK. A CD45RA-negative memory subset and a CD45RA+ naive subset were separated from the CD4+ cells. The V and J genes are TRBV14 and TRBJ1-5; TRBD1 is a possible D gene (5 bases). Sequencing was done on a sample of naive CD4+ T cells sorted from blood. Subset reported: CD45RA+ positively selected. This TCR was recovered from a man between 18 and 29 years old in good health. CDR3 protein: CASSQVQGNQPQHF. CDR3 DNA: TGTGCCAGCAGCCAAGTACAGGGCAATCAGCCCCAGCATTTT.